This T cell receptor (beta chain) originates from a study of shared clonotypes between healthy human individuals. Germline lookup yields CDR1 MDHEN and CDR2 SYDVKM. The V gene end was trimmed by 4 bases and the J gene end by 5 bases; junction bases not matched to a gene: 7. CDR3 length equals 14 residues. This clone appeared once. Only in-frame clones appear in the TCRdb table, and some are missing; sequencing was by immunoSEQ multiplex PCR. This sample yields about 490,000 clones, of which around 79% are seen a single time; over 9.5% belongs to the top ten. Specimen: PBMCs. This chain links TRBV28 with TRBJ1-1; 7 nucleotides match TRBD1. The source is a woman between 40 and 55 years old in good health. Some clones in this sample may be carry-over from other donors' samples. The CDR3 loop is CASSSPQTGTEAFF. CDR3 sequence (DNA): TGTGCCAGCAGTTCCCCACAGACAGGGACTGAAGCTTTCTTT.